One sample yielded the 20 T cell receptor beta chains listed below, sequenced in a study of identical twins. In TCRdb, the 5' RACE reads were re-called with MiXCR into one record per CDR3 protein. The repertoire holds a few hundred thousand distinct CDR3 sequences, with around a tenth as singletons. The same data also went into a second study, on yellow fever vaccine responses in identical twins.

The sequenced sample was PBMCs. The receptors stem from a woman between 18 and 29 years old in good health.

This sequence joins TRBV4-3 and TRBJ2-1; D is perhaps TRBD2 (5 bases). V lost 1 base and J lost 7, with 11 bases in between. The CDR3 consists of 14 residues. The germline V gene encodes CDR1 LGHNA and CDR2 YSLEER. The CDR3 coding sequence is TGCGCCAGCAGCCAAGTGGACTTAAGAAATGAGCAGTTCTTC. It specifies CASSQVDLRNEQFF.

There are many counts of this clonotype. CDR3 bases: TGTGCCAGCAGTTACGTAGTGAACACTGAAGCTTTCTTT. Translation gives CASSYVVNTEAFF. J is TRBJ1-1 and V is TRBV6-5; D is unclear. The V and J ends lost 2 bases and 0 bases respectively, with 4 bases between them. CDR3 length equals 13 residues. The germline V gene has CDR1 MNHEY and CDR2 SVGAGI.

This clonotype was counted at least ten times. J is TRBJ2-1 and V is TRBV12-3 or TRBV12-4, with D possibly TRBD2 on 6 matching bases. The CDR3 runs to 13 residues. Between the trimmed V and J ends, which lost 7 bases and 4 bases, there was a span of 11 bases. CDR3 sequence: CASIGLLYNEQFF. The CDR3 DNA follows: TGTGCCAGCATTGGACTACTTTACAATGAGCAGTTCTTC.

This clonotype was seen repeatedly, ten times or more. The chain joins TRBV13 to TRBJ2-1, with TRBD2 matching 8 bases. V lost 6 bases, J lost 0 bases, and 10 bases stayed unmatched. This CDR3 has 17 residues. Germline CDR1 and CDR2: PRHDT and FYEKMQ (reference sequence). CDR3 nucleotides: TGTGCCAGCAGATCTCTAGCGGGCCAGAGCTCCTACAATGAGCAGTTCTTC. This translates into CASRSLAGQSSYNEQFF.

This clonotype has at least ten counts. The rearrangement links TRBV12-3 or TRBV12-4 to TRBJ2-3; no clear D. Trimming cost V 5 bases and J 5 bases, with 11 bases left between them. CDR3 length: 13 residues. DNA of the CDR3: TGTGCCAGCAGTGTAGGTACAGAAGATACGCAGTATTTT. The encoded protein is CASSVGTEDTQYF.

This chain uses TRBV4-3 with TRBJ2-1; 8 positions match TRBD2. The CDR3 has 19 residues. Trimming took 0 bases from V and 4 from J; bases not matched to a gene: 14. Germline V gene sequence: CDR1 LGHNA, CDR2 YSLEER. The CDR3 DNA reads as TGCGCCAGCAGCCAAGAGAAACCAAGAATGGGACTAGTTTACAATGAGCAGTTCTTC. This encodes CASSQEKPRMGLVYNEQFF.

This clonotype was found many times. V is TRBV6-6 and J is TRBJ1-1, with D perhaps matching TRBD1 (5 bases). V was shortened by 4 bases and J by 11 bases, with 11 bases between the two germline ends. This CDR3 is 11 amino acids long. CDR1 MNHNY and CDR2 SVGAGI come from the germline V gene (reference sequence). The CDR3 DNA reads as TGTGCCAGCAGTTCCCAGGGTAGGGCTTTCTTT. Its translation: CASSSQGRAFF.

This clonotype was counted many times. The rearrangement links TRBV20-1 to TRBJ2-1, with TRBD2 matching 12 bases. The CDR3 is made up of 13 amino acids. Germline lookup yields CDR1 DFQATT and CDR2 SNEGSKA (reference sequence). The V segment lost 3 bases and the J segment 7 bases; nucleotides outside the gene matches: 1. DNA for the CDR3: TGCAGTGCTAGGCTAGCGGGAGGGAATGAGCAGTTCTTC. Translating it yields CSARLAGGNEQFF.

The chain joins TRBV21-1 to TRBJ2-7; the DNA was not compared with TRBD1, the D call given in the table. TRBV21-1 is a pseudogene locus. CDR3 length: 13 amino acids. CDR3 nucleotides: TGTGCCATCTGCACCGGGACAACTTACGAGCAGTACTTC. This codes for CAICTGTTYEQYF.

This clonotype appeared many times. The rearrangement uses TRBV20-1 and TRBJ2-1; D perhaps matches TRBD1 (6 bases). With 6 bases removed from V and 4 bases from J, the gap between germline ends came to 22 bases. The CDR3 is 16 residues long. The germline gives CDR1 DFQATT, CDR2 SNEGSKA (reference sequence). The CDR3 reads CSAPRAGEYPYNEQFF. In nucleotides, the CDR3 is TGCAGTGCCCCAAGGGCAGGGGAATACCCTTACAATGAGCAGTTCTTC.

In its sample, this clonotype was seen many times. The chain couples TRBV20-1 to TRBJ2-3, with 10 positions matching TRBD2. The CDR3 totals 16 residues. Germline V CDR1 and CDR2: DFQATT, SNEGSKA (reference sequence). V lost 2 bases to trimming and J lost 0 bases; unmatched junction nucleotides: 5. In nucleotides, the CDR3 is TGCAGTGCTAGATCCTGGACTAGCGGAAGCACAGATACGCAGTATTTT. Its protein is CSARSWTSGSTDTQYF.

This clonotype was observed at least ten times. The rearrangement links TRBV20-1 to TRBJ1-1; D is unresolved. The V end was cut by 0 bases, the J end by 14 bases, with 16 bases between. There are 12 residues in the CDR3. Germline lookup yields CDR1 DFQATT and CDR2 SNEGSKA (reference sequence). CDR3 in amino acids: CSARDLDTTAFF. The CDR3 DNA reads as TGCAGTGCTAGAGATCTCGACACCACGGCCTTCTTT.

This clonotype has just a few counts. The V gene is TRBV30, the J gene TRBJ1-1; D gene unclear. V shed 4 bases and J shed 3 bases, with 6 bases lying between them. Germline V gene data show CDR1 as GTSNPN and CDR2 as SVGIG (reference sequence). The CDR3 runs 11 residues. As DNA, the CDR3 is TGTGCCTGGAACGGATACACTGAAGCTTTCTTT. It encodes CAWNGYTEAFF.

Many counts were recorded for this clonotype. The V and J genes are TRBV5-1 and TRBJ2-7, with TRBD1 identical over 8 bases. CDR1 SGHRS and CDR2 YFSETQ come from the germline V gene. This CDR3 spans 14 amino acids. After removal of 4 bases from V and 2 bases from J, the junction contained 5 bases not matched to a gene. CDR3 nucleotide sequence: TGCGCCAGCAGCCTCCGGGACAGGACCTACGAGCAGTACTTC. Translated, it gives CASSLRDRTYEQYF.

The rearrangement uses TRBV25-1 and TRBJ2-4; the match to TRBD1 covers 9 bases. V lost 4 bases, J lost 4 bases, and 5 bases stayed unmatched. The germline V gene encodes CDR1 MGHDK and CDR2 SYGVNS. The CDR3 runs to 15 residues. DNA of the CDR3: TGTGCCAGCAGTGGGACAGGGGCGGGGAAAAACATTCAGTACTTC. Its protein is CASSGTGAGKNIQYF. Variable domain in full (rest from reference TRBV25-1 and TRBJ2-4): EADIYQTPRYLVIGTGKKITLECSQTMGHDKMYWYQQDPGMELHLIHYSYGVNSTEKGDLSSESTVSRIRTEHFPLTLESARPSHTSQYLCASSGTGAGKNIQYFGAGTRLSVL.

CDR3 sequence reads: CASSPPASLEQFF. The CDR3 coding sequence is TGTGCCAGCAGCCCGCCGGCTAGTCTGGAGCAGTTCTTC. This rearrangement joins TRBV7-8 to TRBJ2-1; no clear D gene. V gave up 5 bases and J gave up 10 bases, with 15 bases separating them. Germline CDR1 SGHVS, CDR2 FQNEAQ. This CDR3 spans 13 amino acids.

This sequence joins TRBV2 and TRBJ2-4; no definite D call. Between the trimmed V and J ends, which lost 7 bases and 5 bases, there was a span of 18 bases. In germline, CDR1 is SNHLY, CDR2 FYNNEI. The CDR3 covers 15 residues. Written as DNA, the CDR3 is TGTGCCAGCAATTTAAGGCAGATAATGCAAAACATTCAGTACTTC. It codes for CASNLRQIMQNIQYF. The full variable domain, its missing parts supplied by reference TRBV2 and TRBJ2-4, is EPEVTQTPSHQVTQMGQEVILRCVPISNHLYFYWYRQILGQKVEFLVSFYNNEISEKSEIFDDQFSVERPDGSNFTLKIRSTKLEDSAMYFCASNLRQIMQNIQYFGAGTRLSVL.

This clonotype was recorded many times. The rearrangement links TRBV12-3 or TRBV12-4 to TRBJ2-3, with 8 bases identical to TRBD2. The CDR3 sequence is 16 residues long. J was trimmed by 5 bases and V by 6 bases; bases with no gene match: 13. The CDR3 region is CASSDFRSGGQDTQYF. CDR3 sequence (DNA): TGTGCCAGCAGCGATTTCCGGTCGGGGGGGCAAGATACGCAGTATTTT.

The J gene is TRBJ2-3, the V gene TRBV7-2; D not certain. Trimming removed 5 bases from V and 11 bases from J, with 14 bases in between. CDR3 length: 12 residues. CDR1 and CDR2 (germline): SGHTA, FQGNSA. DNA for the CDR3: TGTGCCAGCAGCAACCGGGCCCGGAGGCAGTATTTT. Residues: CASSNRARRQYF. The whole variable domain, remainder taken from reference TRBV7-2 and TRBJ2-3, is GAGVSQSPSNKVTEKGKDVELRCDPISGHTALYWYRQSLGQGLEFLIYFQGNSAPDKSGLPSDRFSAERTGGSVSTLTIQRTQQEDSAVYLCASSNRARRQYFGPGTRLTVL.

This clonotype was detected ten times or more. This chain connects TRBV25-1 to TRBJ2-3; unclear D gene. This CDR3 region has 17 residues. V dropped 0 bases and J dropped 5 bases, with 18 bases sitting between them. Germline V CDR1 and CDR2: MGHDK, SYGVNS. Written as DNA, the CDR3 is TGTGCCAGCAGTGAATATACGCCTACCACAGCACAAGATACGCAGTATTTT. This codes for CASSEYTPTTAQDTQYF.